This TCR beta chain originates from a study of blood T cell repertoires in COVID-19. Looking at the study overall: The origin of the acute and convalescent COVID-19 samples was the United States, Italy and Spain.

With V trimmed by 1 base and J by 5 bases, 3 bases remained unmatched. The CDR3 sequence is 14 residues long. Germline-derived CDR1 and CDR2 are SGHVS and FQNEAQ. As handled by the study authors: Estimated nucleated cell counts came from reference gene primer amplification. Clones were sequenced by immunoSEQ multiplex PCR, and TCRdb holds only the in-frame ones, with some missing. V and J calls and clone size follow that table, whereas D and trimming were derived from the DNA. Of 100,000 to 150,000 clones in the sample, around 80% were seen once. The receptor comes from a man in his thirties or forties with COVID-19, enrolled during active disease. The chain joins TRBV7-8 to TRBJ2-5, with TRBD2 identical over 8 bases. Sequenced: peripheral blood. CDR3 amino acids: CASSLESGGETQYF. CDR3 coding DNA: TGTGCCAGCAGCTTAGAATCGGGGGGGGAGACCCAGTACTTC.